This T cell receptor (beta chain) is from a study of T cell repertoires in ileal Crohn's disease. Overall study results and limits: Every patient over 26.8% clonality showed endoscopic recurrence.

Described time point: inflamed ileum from the surgical specimen. Here immunoSEQ multiplex PCR was the method, and the copy in TCRdb shows in-frame clones only, minus some. The profile shows 14,000 or so clones, roughly 80% of them singletons. A remark on this clone: Its antigen is as yet unknown.

The material sequenced was ileal tissue. The origin of this receptor is an adult with Crohn's disease.

CDR3 in amino acids: CASSPDAEQGYGYTF. CDR3 bases: TGTGCCAGCAGCCCCGACGCCGAACAGGGCTATGGCTACACCTTC. The chain couples TRBV7-3 to TRBJ1-2; TRBD1 is a possible D gene (6 bases). The CDR3 is 15 amino acids. V gave up 5 bases and J gave up 4 bases, with 17 bases separating them. Germline V gene data show CDR1 as SGHTA and CDR2 as FQGTGA.